The 20 T cell receptor beta chains reported below all come from one sample, sequenced in a study of blood T cells in healthy people across ages (dated by TCRdb to between 2015 and 2016). The library came from 5' RACE. A second roughly 7 to 11 cycle PCR used a sample-barcoded 5' primer and a J-beta primer mix. TCRdb reran the public reads through fastp at Q25 and MiXCR, keeping productive beta chains. Each CDR3 protein appears once, grouped with its most common genes and DNA. The sample has fewer than 2,000,000 distinct CDR3 sequences on record, around 42% of them singletons. About 23% of the sample lies in the top ten. The sample taken for sequencing was blood. These receptors were obtained from a human donor in good health.

The chain joins TRBV7-6 to TRBJ1-2, with D maybe TRBD1 (5 bases). Germline CDR1 SGHVS, CDR2 FNYEAQ. This CDR3 has 14 residues. The ends were cut back, 0 bases at V and 8 bases at J, with 13 bases in the middle. The CDR3 coding sequence is TGTGCCAGCAGCTTAGCGGCAGGGCGGTGGGGCTACACCTTC. Translating gives CASSLAAGRWGYTF.

The rearrangement links TRBV4-2 to TRBJ2-5; D tentatively reads TRBD1 or TRBD2 (5 bases each). Germline CDR1 and CDR2: LGHNA and YNFKEQ. The V gene lost 0 bases and the J gene lost 11 bases, with 22 bases spanning the gap. The CDR3 totals 16 residues. CDR3 protein: CASSQEGQRRTDTQYF. In nucleotides, the CDR3 is TGTGCCAGCAGCCAAGAGGGGCAGCGGCGCACAGATACGCAGTACTTC.

This clonotype was counted a few times. This rearrangement joins TRBV5-5 to TRBJ2-7, with D unresolved. Trimming took off 0 bases at V and 2 bases at J, with 9 bases between the two ends. The CDR3 sequence is 14 residues long. CDR1 is SGHKS and CDR2 is YYEKEE in the germline V gene (reference sequence). CDR3 in amino acids: CASSLERFTYEQYF. DNA of the CDR3: TGTGCCAGCAGCTTGGAACGGTTTACCTACGAGCAGTACTTC.

The genes are TRBV6-5 and TRBJ2-4; D may be TRBD2 (5 bases). The end of the DNA is better explained by TRBJ2-5, so the J call may be wrong. Germline CDR1 and CDR2: MNHEY and SVGAGI. The CDR3 loop spans 14 amino acids. The CDR3 nucleotides read TGTGCCAGCAGATTCAACTCAGGAGGAAAGACCCAGTACTTC. Its protein is CASRFNSGGKTQYF.

This clonotype has more than one count but fewer than ten. A clone one base away is much larger, so this may be a read error. The chain employs TRBV3-1 and TRBJ1-2, with D perhaps TRBD1 (6 bases). The germline V gene has CDR1 LGHDT and CDR2 YNNKEL (reference sequence). The CDR3 has 13 residues. Trimming took 5 bases from V and 5 from J, leaving 12 bases between them. Written as DNA, the CDR3 is TGTGCCAGCAGCTTAACAGGGAAATATGGCTACACCTTC. This codes for CASSLTGKYGYTF.

The CDR3 DNA reads as TGTGCCAGCGGATCAGGGGGCCAGTACACCGGGGAGCTGTTTTTT. This encodes CASGSGGQYTGELFF. J is TRBJ2-2 and V is TRBV3-1; 8 bases fit TRBD1. The germline V gene encodes CDR1 LGHDT and CDR2 YNNKEL (reference sequence). V lost 8 bases, J lost 3 bases, and 8 bases stayed unmatched. This CDR3 region has 15 residues.

This chain joins TRBV20-1 and TRBJ2-5; 9 positions match TRBD2. Germline V CDR1 and CDR2: DFQATT, SNEGSKA (reference sequence). CDR3 length: 14 residues. CDR3 in amino acids: CSGLTGTSSETQYF. For the CDR3, the DNA is TGCAGCGGCTTAACTGGGACTAGCAGTGAGACCCAGTACTTC.

Only a few counts were recorded for this clonotype. The J gene is TRBJ1-2, the V gene TRBV4-2; D gene ambiguous. Trimming took 3 bases from V and 3 from J, leaving 11 bases between them. This CDR3 region has 14 residues. Germline V lookup: CDR1 LGHNA, CDR2 YNFKEQ. CDR3 in amino acids: CASSHQNQDYGYTF. The DNA for the CDR3 is TGTGCCAGCAGCCACCAAAACCAGGACTATGGCTACACCTTC.

V is TRBV5-1 and J is TRBJ2-1; possibly TRBD1 for D (6 bases). Germline CDR1 is SGHRS and CDR2 is YFSETQ. The CDR3 runs 14 residues. The V end lost 5 bases, the J end lost 6 bases, and 15 bases lay between the germline ends. The CDR3 region has the DNA TGCGCCAGCAGTGGGGGCATGAAGTCCAATGAGCAGTTCTTC. It translates to CASSGGMKSNEQFF.

This clonotype was counted a few times. The chain carries TRBV5-1 and TRBJ1-6, with D possibly matching TRBD1 (6 bases). With 4 bases removed from V and 8 bases from J, the gap between germline ends came to 19 bases. The CDR3 covers 16 residues. The germline CDR1 and CDR2 sequences are SGHRS and YFSETQ. The CDR3 bases are TGCGCCAGCAGCATTACCCCGGGGGACACGGATTCACCCCTCCACTTT. Amino acid sequence: CASSITPGDTDSPLHF.

There are a few counts of this clonotype. The chain recombines TRBV20-1 with TRBJ2-1, with 7 bases lining up with TRBD2. Germline V gene lookup returns CDR1 DFQATT and CDR2 SNEGSKA (reference sequence). The CDR3 is 15 amino acids. After removal of 1 base from V and 8 bases from J, the junction contained 11 bases not matched to a gene. The CDR3 nucleotides are TGCAGTGCTAGAGTTTGGACTAGGGGAGGGGATGAGCAGTTCTTC. This gives the protein CSARVWTRGGDEQFF.

This rearrangement joins TRBV6-5 to TRBJ2-7; unclear D gene. The CDR3 totals 14 residues. Germline lookup yields CDR1 MNHEY and CDR2 SVGAGI. Trimming removed 0 bases at V and 4 bases at J, with 10 bases between. CDR3 in DNA: TGTGCCAGCAGTTACTCCGGGCCGGGTTACGAGCAGTACTTC. Protein sequence: CASSYSGPGYEQYF.

In this sample, this clonotype turned up many times. This rearrangement joins TRBV7-2 to TRBJ2-3; either TRBD1 or TRBD2 may fit D (5 bases each). Trimming removed 0 bases at V and 5 bases at J, with 12 bases between. The CDR3 loop spans 15 amino acids. Germline V gives CDR1 SGHTA, CDR2 FQGNSA. The DNA of the CDR3 is TGTGCCAGCAGCTTAGCGGTGGGACCTGGAGATACGCAGTATTTT. Protein product: CASSLAVGPGDTQYF.

V and J are TRBV10-3 and TRBJ2-7; TRBD1 matches 7 bases. This CDR3 contains 13 residues. Trimming removed 6 bases from V and 3 bases from J; junction bases left unmatched: 5. Germline V CDR1 and CDR2: ENHRY, SYGVKD. The CDR3 bases are TGTGCCATCAGGACAGGGTTAGGCTACGAGCAGTACTTC. Its protein product is CAIRTGLGYEQYF.

This clonotype was seen a handful of times. This chain connects TRBV7-9 to TRBJ2-3; D may be TRBD1 or TRBD2 (5 bases each). From germline, CDR1 is SEHNR and CDR2 FQNEAQ (reference sequence). The CDR3 runs to 16 residues. V was trimmed by 2 bases and J by 3 bases, leaving 15 bases between them. The CDR3 nucleotides read TGTGCCAGCAGCTTACGAGCGGCGGCAGGGACAGATACGCAGTATTTT. Protein: CASSLRAAAGTDTQYF.

This sequence joins TRBV9 and TRBJ1-5, with D maybe TRBD1 (6 bases). Germline V gene data show CDR1 as SGDLS and CDR2 as YYNGEE. V shed 2 bases and J shed 7 bases, with 13 bases lying between them. This CDR3 is built from 14 residues. This chain's CDR3 is CASSVTGLGQPQHF. The DNA for the CDR3 is TGTGCCAGCAGCGTCACAGGGCTCGGACAGCCCCAGCATTTT. Drawing the rest from reference TRBV9 and TRBJ1-5, the complete variable domain is DSGVTQTPKHLITATGQRVTLRCSPRSGDLSVYWYQQSLDQGLQFLIQYYNGEERAKGNILERFSAQQFPDLHSELNLSSLELGDSALYFCASSVTGLGQPQHFGDGTRLSIL.

A note on this clonotype: The junction differs from germline at one of its ends, possibly a read error. This chain connects TRBV9 to TRBJ2-7; D uncertain. The end of the DNA aligns better with TRBJ2-5, so the J call may be wrong. This CDR3 has 15 amino acids. The germline gives CDR1 SGDLS, CDR2 YYNGEE. As DNA, the CDR3 is TGTACCAGCAGCGTATCTCCCGGTTCGTCGGAGACCCAGTACTTC. This codes for CTSSVSPGSSETQYF.

The sample holds a few counts of this clonotype. This chain links TRBV6-5 with TRBJ2-3; D is undetermined. V lost 1 base, J lost 4 bases, and 9 bases lay in between. The CDR3 runs 14 residues. CDR1 MNHEY and CDR2 SVGAGI come from the germline V gene. The CDR3 loop is CASSYWKAADTQYF. CDR3 nucleotide sequence: TGTGCCAGCAGTTACTGGAAGGCGGCAGATACGCAGTATTTT.

The genes are TRBV25-1 and TRBJ1-2; D is ambiguous. The germline V gene encodes CDR1 MGHDK and CDR2 SYGVNS. Trimming shortened V by 5 bases and J by 4 bases, and 14 bases separated the two germline ends. CDR3 length: 14 amino acids. The DNA for the CDR3 is TGTGCCAGCAGTTCGTATCGTGAGTTCTATGGCTACACCTTC. Its translation is CASSSYREFYGYTF.

The CDR3 nucleotides read TGTGCCAGCAGCCTAAATGCGGGATTAGAGACCCAGTACTTC. Its translation: CASSLNAGLETQYF. The chain combines TRBV7-2 with TRBJ2-5, with D maybe TRBD2 (6 bases). V lost 5 bases to trimming and J lost 4 bases, with 14 bases between them. This CDR3 region has 14 residues. Germline CDR1 reads SGHTA; CDR2 reads FQGNSA.